This TCR beta chain derives from a study of monozygotic twins with cystic fibrosis. Across the whole study: With around 14 PCR cycles, barcoded libraries came from around 3 micrograms of fragmented DNA.

As regards this clone: Its antigen remains unidentified.

The length of the CDR3 is 16 residues. Looked up from germline, CDR1 is SGHRS and CDR2 is YFSETQ. Trimming left V 4 bases short and J 4 bases short, with 17 bases between. Study-wide results and limits: Co-twins had the most similar V usage for 13 of 16 pairs, J for 8. Monozygotic CF twin pairs shared significantly more nucleotide-identical clonotypes than unrelated CF individuals did. Low clonality (median roughly 0.0099) suggested a mostly naive repertoire.

Sequencing was performed with immunoSEQ multiplex PCR; in TCRdb, only in-frame clones are kept and a portion is missing. The data show around 15,000 clones, over 75% seen once. The sequence came from a boy between 5 and 17 years old with cystic fibrosis. Sequencing input: blood. The chain links TRBV5-1 to TRBJ1-4, with D perhaps matching TRBD1 (6 bases). CDR3 DNA: TGCGCCAGCAGCCCCTACAGGGCCTCCTTTAATGAAAAACTGTTTTTT. It specifies CASSPYRASFNEKLFF.